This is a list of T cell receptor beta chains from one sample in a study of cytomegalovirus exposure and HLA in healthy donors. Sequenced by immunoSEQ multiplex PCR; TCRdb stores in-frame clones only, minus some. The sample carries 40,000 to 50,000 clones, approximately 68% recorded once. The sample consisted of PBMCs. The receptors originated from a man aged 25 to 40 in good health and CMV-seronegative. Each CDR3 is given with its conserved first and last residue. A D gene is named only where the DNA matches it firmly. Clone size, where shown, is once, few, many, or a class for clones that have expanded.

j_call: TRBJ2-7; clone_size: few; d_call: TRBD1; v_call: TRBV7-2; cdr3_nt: TGTGCCAGCAGCCCCGGACAGGTCTCCGAGCAGTACTTC; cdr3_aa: CASSPGQVSEQYF
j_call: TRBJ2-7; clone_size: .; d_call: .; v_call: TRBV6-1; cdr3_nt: TGTGCCACCCGGGACTTCAGCTCCTACGAGCAGTACTTC; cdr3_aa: CATRDFSSYEQYF
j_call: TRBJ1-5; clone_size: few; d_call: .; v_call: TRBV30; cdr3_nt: TGTGCCTGGAGTATGGGGGCCTCCCGGCAGCCCCAGCATTTT; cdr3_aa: CAWSMGASRQPQHF
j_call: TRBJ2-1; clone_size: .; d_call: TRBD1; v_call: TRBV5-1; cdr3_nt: TGCGCCAGCAGCGAGGGGGGACAGGGTAAGAATGAGCAGTTCTTC; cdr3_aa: CASSEGGQGKNEQFF
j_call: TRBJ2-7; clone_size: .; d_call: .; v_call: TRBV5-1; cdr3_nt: TGCGCCAGCAGCCCTAGGGGGGGGTACGAGCAGTACTTC; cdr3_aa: CASSPRGGYEQYF
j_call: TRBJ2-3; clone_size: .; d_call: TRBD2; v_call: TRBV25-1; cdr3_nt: TGTGCCAGCAGTGAATTGCGAGCGGGAGGGGATACGCAGTATTTT; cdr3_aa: CASSELRAGGDTQYF
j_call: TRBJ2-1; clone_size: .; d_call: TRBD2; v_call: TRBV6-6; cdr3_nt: TGTGCCAGCAGTTACTCTTCGGGGGGACCAAATGAGCAGTTCTTC; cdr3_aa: CASSYSSGGPNEQFF
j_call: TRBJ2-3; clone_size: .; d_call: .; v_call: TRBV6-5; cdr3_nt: TGTGCCAGCGGGAGAGGGAGCACAGATACGCAGTATTTT; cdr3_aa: CASGRGSTDTQYF
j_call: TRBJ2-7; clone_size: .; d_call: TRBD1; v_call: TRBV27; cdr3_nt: TGTGCCAGCAGCCCCGGGACAGGGGGTGAGCAGTACTTC; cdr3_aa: CASSPGTGGEQYF
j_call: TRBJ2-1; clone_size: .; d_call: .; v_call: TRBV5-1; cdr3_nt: TGCGCCAGCAGCTTGTCCGGGGTTACACTACTAAATTACAATGAGCAGTTCTTC; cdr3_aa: CASSLSGVTLLNYNEQFF
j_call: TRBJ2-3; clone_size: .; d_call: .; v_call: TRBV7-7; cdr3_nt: TGTGCCAGCAGCTTTAATCCCCTCACAGATACGCAGTATTTT; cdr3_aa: CASSFNPLTDTQYF
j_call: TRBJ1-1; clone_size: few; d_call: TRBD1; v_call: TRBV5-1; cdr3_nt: TGCGCCAGCAGCAACACAGGGGGGAACACTAAAGCTTTCTTT; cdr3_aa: CASSNTGGNTKAFF